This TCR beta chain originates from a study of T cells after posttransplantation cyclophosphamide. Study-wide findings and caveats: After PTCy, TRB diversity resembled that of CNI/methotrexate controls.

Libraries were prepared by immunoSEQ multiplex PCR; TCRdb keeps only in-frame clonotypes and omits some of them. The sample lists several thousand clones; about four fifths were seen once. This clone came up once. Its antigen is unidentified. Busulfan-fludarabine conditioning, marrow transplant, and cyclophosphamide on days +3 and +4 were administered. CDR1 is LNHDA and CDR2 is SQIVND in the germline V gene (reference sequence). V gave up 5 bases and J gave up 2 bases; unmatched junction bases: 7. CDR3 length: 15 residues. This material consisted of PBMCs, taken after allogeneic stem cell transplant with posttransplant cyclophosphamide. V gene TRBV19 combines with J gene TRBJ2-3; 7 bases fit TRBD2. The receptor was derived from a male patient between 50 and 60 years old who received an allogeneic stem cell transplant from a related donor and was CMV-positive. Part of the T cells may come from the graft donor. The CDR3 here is CASSPRTSFTDTQYF. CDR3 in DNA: TGTGCCAGTAGTCCCAGGACTAGTTTCACAGATACGCAGTATTTT. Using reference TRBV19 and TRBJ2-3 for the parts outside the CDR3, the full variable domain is DGGITQSPKYLFRKEGQNVTLSCEQNLNHDAMYWYRQDPGQGLRLIYYSQIVNDFQKGDIAEGYSVSREKKESFPLTVTSAQKNPTAFYLCASSPRTSFTDTQYFGPGTRLTVL.